The 11 T cell receptor beta chains below were found in one sample sequenced in a study of cytomegalovirus exposure and HLA in healthy donors. PCR amplification relied on 60 Vbeta primers (plus 13 Jbeta primers). Sequenced by immunoSEQ multiplex PCR; TCRdb stores in-frame clones only, minus some. Of around 110,000 clones listed, roughly 76% were seen once; the top ten hold roughly 6%. Material for sequencing was PBMCs. All receptors derive from a woman between 45 and 65 years old in good health and CMV-seropositive.

CDR3 nucleotide sequence: TGCGCCAGCAGCCGGGCCGACAGCCCGGACTATGGCTACACCTTC. Amino acids: CASSRADSPDYGYTF. The genes are TRBV4-3 and TRBJ1-2, with a weak D call TRBD1 (5 bases). The germline gives CDR1 LGHNA, CDR2 YSLEER. With 4 bases removed from V and 3 bases from J, the gap between germline ends came to 15 bases. The CDR3 covers 15 residues.

Comment on this clone: One end of the junction fails to match germline, which may point to a read error. The chain combines TRBV7-7 with TRBJ2-5; D possibly matches TRBD1 or TRBD2 (5 bases each). Germline CDR1 and CDR2: SSHAT and FNYEAQ (reference sequence). This CDR3 has 14 residues. The CDR3 bases are TGTGCTAGCAGCTTAGGGGTCGGGGTGGAGACCCAGTACTTC. It yields the protein CASSLGVGVETQYF. The full variable domain, rest sourced from reference TRBV7-7 and TRBJ2-5, is GAGVSQSPRYKVTKRGQDVTLRCDPISSHATLYWYQQALGQGPEFLTYFNYEAQPDKSGLPSDRFSAERPEGSISTLTIQRTEQRDSAMYRCASSLGVGVETQYFGPGTRLLVL.

The genes are TRBV5-8 and TRBJ1-4; D remains unclear. Germline loops: CDR1 SGHTS, CDR2 YDEGEE. Trimming took 0 bases from V and 6 from J, leaving 15 bases between them. This CDR3 spans 16 amino acids. CDR3 DNA sequence: TGTGCCAGCAGCTTGGGTGCGGGCAGGAGGGATGAAAAACTGTTTTTT. Protein: CASSLGAGRRDEKLFF.

The J gene is TRBJ2-1, the V gene TRBV5-8; D may be TRBD2 (5 bases). Germline CDR1 is SGHTS and CDR2 is YDEGEE. The CDR3 is 15 residues long. Trimming left V 0 bases short and J 5 bases short, with 12 bases between. For the CDR3, the DNA is TGTGCCAGCAGCTTGGTTACTAGGCTCAACAATGAGCAGTTCTTC. Translation: CASSLVTRLNNEQFF. Full variable domain (outside the CDR3, taken from reference TRBV5-8 and TRBJ2-1): EAGVTQSPTHLIKTRGQQATLRCSPISGHTSVYWYQQALGLGLQFLLWYDEGEERNRGNFPPRFSGRQFPNYSSELNVNALELEDSALYLCASSLVTRLNNEQFFGPGTRLTVL.

The chain recombines TRBV5-4 with TRBJ2-7, with 12 bases lining up with TRBD2. The V gene's germline CDR1 is SGHNT and CDR2 YYREEE (reference sequence). This CDR3 is built from 15 residues. The V and J ends lost 0 bases and 4 bases, in that order; junction bases with no gene match: 2. The CDR3: CASSLGGLAGYEQYF. CDR3 in DNA: TGTGCCAGCAGCTTGGGGGGACTAGCGGGTTACGAGCAGTACTTC.

The rearrangement uses TRBV29-1 and TRBJ1-2; tentative D call: TRBD1 (6 bases). Germline V gives CDR1 SQVTM, CDR2 ANQGSEA. The CDR3 is 14 amino acids. Trimming took off 2 bases at V and 7 bases at J, with 17 bases between the two ends. The CDR3, as DNA: TGCAGCGTTGAACTTCATCAGGGGATAGCTGGCTACACCTTC. This translates into CSVELHQGIAGYTF.

The chain is built from TRBV2 and TRBJ2-7; TRBD2 is a possible D gene (6 bases). The CDR3 runs to 13 residues. Germline CDR1 is SNHLY and CDR2 is FYNNEI. The V end lost 6 bases, the J end lost 3 bases, and 12 bases lay between the germline ends. Written as DNA, the CDR3 is TGTGCCAGCAGCGGGGGACGGTACTACGAGCAGTACTTC. Protein: CASSGGRYYEQYF. The full variable domain, in which reference TRBV2 and TRBJ2-7 provide the parts outside the CDR3, is EPEVTQTPSHQVTQMGQEVILRCVPISNHLYFYWYRQILGQKVEFLVSFYNNEISEKSEIFDDQFSVERPDGSNFTLKIRSTKLEDSAMYFCASSGGRYYEQYFGPGTRLTVT.

The chain joins TRBV18 to TRBJ1-2; D ambiguous. V was cut by 3 bases and J by 8 bases, with 19 bases left in between. This CDR3 spans 15 amino acids. Germline V gives CDR1 KGHSH, CDR2 LQKENI. The CDR3 is CASSPQRSKLGGYTF. DNA of the CDR3: TGTGCCAGCTCACCCCAGCGAAGCAAACTTGGGGGCTACACCTTC.

This clone was counted only a few times. V usage is TRBV28 and J usage is TRBJ1-5, with D tentatively TRBD1 (5 bases). CDR1 MDHEN and CDR2 SYDVKM come from the germline V gene. The germline V and J ends were trimmed by 7 bases and 6 bases, with 10 bases remaining between them. This CDR3 has 12 residues. CDR3 DNA: TGTGCCAGCACCTTACAGGCTCAGCCCCAGCATTTT. Protein product: CASTLQAQPQHF.

V and J are TRBV5-4 and TRBJ1-5; 9 nucleotides align to TRBD1. V shed 0 bases, J shed 5 bases, and the junction held 0 bases outside the gene matches. CDR1 SGHNT and CDR2 YYREEE come from the germline V gene (reference sequence). The CDR3 consists of 14 residues. This chain's CDR3 is CASSLGTGDQPQHF. DNA for the CDR3: TGTGCCAGCAGCTTGGGGACAGGGGATCAGCCCCAGCATTTT.

This chain joins TRBV7-2 and TRBJ1-6; possibly TRBD1 for D (5 bases). V was shortened by 0 bases and J by 9 bases, with 15 bases between the two germline ends. The germline V gene encodes CDR1 SGHTA and CDR2 FQGNSA. The CDR3 is 16 amino acids. CDR3 nucleotides: TGTGCCAGCAGCTTAGCGGGAGGGAGAGGGGCTTCACCCCTCCACTTT. Translation: CASSLAGGRGASPLHF.